The 22 T cell receptor beta chains below were found in one sample sequenced in a study of blood T cell repertoires in COVID-19. The table came from immunoSEQ multiplex PCR; TCRdb's copy has only in-frame clones and leaves some out. The data contain 170,000 or so clones, roughly 85% of them seen just once; the ten biggest clones take up approximately 26%. Material: peripheral blood. The receptors originated from a woman in her seventies with acute or convalescent COVID-19.

This clone is a singleton in its sample. The chain carries TRBV12-5 and TRBJ2-2; maybe TRBD2 (6 bases). The V and J ends lost 4 bases and 4 bases respectively, with 10 bases between them. The CDR3 runs to 14 residues. Per the germline V gene, CDR1 is LGHNT and CDR2 is FRNRAP. CDR3 in amino acids: CASGSGVGTGELFF. The CDR3 bases are TGTGCTAGTGGTTCGGGAGTGGGCACCGGGGAGCTGTTTTTT.

The genes are TRBV19 and TRBJ2-2; a possible D gene is TRBD2 (5 bases). V lost 4 bases and J 6 bases, leaving 6 bases between the germline ends. In germline, CDR1 is LNHDA, CDR2 SQIVND (reference sequence). The CDR3 has 12 amino acids. This CDR3 is CASSRGAGELFF. The CDR3 DNA sequence: TGTGCCAGTAGTAGGGGAGCCGGGGAGCTGTTTTTT.

V gene TRBV4-2 combines with J gene TRBJ2-2, with unresolved D. The V and J ends lost 0 bases and 3 bases respectively, with 8 bases between them. CDR3 length: 15 residues. Germline CDR1 LGHNA, CDR2 YNFKEQ. The CDR3, as DNA: TGTGCCAGCAGCCAAGATGGAGCTGACACCGGGGAGCTGTTTTTT. Its translation is CASSQDGADTGELFF.

This chain links TRBV5-1 with TRBJ2-7; 11 bases match TRBD2. Germline V gene lookup returns CDR1 SGHRS and CDR2 YFSETQ. This CDR3 has 17 amino acids. V trimming: 0 bases; J trimming: 2 bases; junction bases outside the gene matches: 7. CDR3 in amino acids: CASSLDKASGRTYEQYF. The CDR3 DNA reads TGCGCCAGCAGCTTGGATAAGGCTAGCGGGAGGACCTACGAGCAGTACTTC.

DNA for the CDR3: TGTGCCAGCAGTCGACAGGGACTCGATGAAAAACTGTTTTTT. This translates into CASSRQGLDEKLFF. This chain links TRBV6-2 or TRBV6-3 with TRBJ1-4; 7 nucleotides agree with TRBD1. After removal of 5 bases from V and 6 bases from J, the junction contained 6 bases not matched to a gene. Germline V gene sequence: CDR1 MNHEY, CDR2 SVGEGT. The CDR3 totals 14 residues.

This chain uses TRBV7-3 with TRBJ2-1; 12 nucleotides line up with TRBD2. Germline loops: CDR1 SGHTA, CDR2 FQGTGA. The J segment lost 8 bases and the V segment lost 2 bases, leaving 4 bases of the junction unmatched. The length of the CDR3 is 15 residues. CDR3 region: CASSLLAGGPYEQFF. The CDR3 coding sequence is TGTGCCAGCAGCTTACTAGCGGGAGGGCCTTATGAGCAGTTCTTC.

The chain combines TRBV5-1 with TRBJ1-1; 9 positions agree with TRBD1. The CDR3 length is 13 residues. The junction had 0 bases not matched to a gene; V was cut back by 3 bases and J by 3 bases. CDR1 and CDR2 from the germline V gene are SGHRS and YFSETQ. The CDR3 loop is CASSWTGDTEAFF. In nucleotides, the CDR3 is TGCGCCAGCAGCTGGACAGGGGACACTGAAGCTTTCTTT.

The chain couples TRBV7-9 to TRBJ2-5; D remains unclear. Germline lookup yields CDR1 SEHNR and CDR2 FQNEAQ (reference sequence). V shed 4 bases and J shed 1 base, with 7 bases lying between them. The CDR3 is 13 residues long. The CDR3 DNA sequence: TGTGCCAGCAGCTGGGCAGCCCAAGAGACCCAGTACTTC. The encoded protein is CASSWAAQETQYF.

J is TRBJ2-7 and V is TRBV5-6; TRBD2 aligns across 11 bases. This CDR3 has 14 residues. Germline V gives CDR1 SGHDT, CDR2 YYEEEE. J lost 3 bases, V lost 1 base, and 0 bases had no gene match. DNA of the CDR3: TGTGCCAGCAGCTTGACTAGCGGGAGCTACGAGCAGTACTTC. Amino acid sequence: CASSLTSGSYEQYF.

The chain employs TRBV27 and TRBJ1-5, with no clear D. Trimming took 6 bases from V and 6 from J, leaving 18 bases between them. Germline V gives CDR1 MNHEY, CDR2 SMNVEV (reference sequence). This CDR3 region has 15 residues. The CDR3 bases are TGTGCCAGCAGCCTTTCCTCTAGACGGGGTCAGCCCCAGCATTTT. Protein sequence: CASSLSSRRGQPQHF.

The chain combines TRBV25-1 with TRBJ1-1; D possibly corresponds to TRBD1 (5 bases). Trimming left V 7 bases short and J 5 bases short, with 14 bases between. Germline V gene lookup returns CDR1 MGHDK and CDR2 SYGVNS. This CDR3 region has 13 residues. The CDR3 here is CASTPRGGTEAFF. The DNA for the CDR3 is TGTGCCAGCACCCCGCGGGGGGGAACTGAAGCTTTCTTT.

The chain recombines TRBV4-2 with TRBJ2-1, with 8 nucleotides matching TRBD2. Germline V lookup: CDR1 LGHNA, CDR2 YNFKEQ. V lost 3 bases to trimming and J lost 6 bases; unmatched junction nucleotides: 10. There are 16 residues in the CDR3. The CDR3 DNA reads TGTGCCAGCAGCCATGGTAGCGGGAATCGGGGCAATGAGCAGTTCTTC. Encoded protein: CASSHGSGNRGNEQFF.

The rearrangement links TRBV7-9 to TRBJ2-3; D is perhaps TRBD2 (5 bases). V lost 3 bases to trimming and J lost 5 bases, with 15 bases between them. The CDR3 is 15 residues long. Germline loops: CDR1 SEHNR, CDR2 FQNEAQ (reference sequence). CDR3 in amino acids: CASSLIRGFGDTQYF. The CDR3 bases are TGTGCCAGCAGCTTGATACGCGGGTTCGGAGATACGCAGTATTTT. The full variable domain, rest sourced from reference TRBV7-9 and TRBJ2-3, is DTGVSQNPRHKITKRGQNVTFRCDPISEHNRLYWYRQTLGQGPEFLTYFQNEAQLEKSRLLSDRFSAERPKGSFSTLEIQRTEQGDSAMYLCASSLIRGFGDTQYFGPGTRLTVL.

This chain connects TRBV6-1 to TRBJ1-5; the D gene is possibly TRBD1 (5 bases). Between the trimmed V and J ends, which lost 4 bases and 0 bases, there was a span of 19 bases. The germline CDR1 and CDR2 sequences are MNHNS and SASEGT. CDR3 length: 18 amino acids. The chain's CDR3 is CASSGPSGQRNSNQPQHF. CDR3 bases: TGTGCCAGCAGTGGTCCTTCAGGGCAGAGGAATAGCAATCAGCCCCAGCATTTT.

This sequence joins TRBV29-1 and TRBJ2-7; 8 bases map to TRBD1. CDR3 length: 15 residues. Germline V gene lookup returns CDR1 SQVTM and CDR2 ANQGSEA. V lost 4 bases to trimming and J lost 0 bases; unmatched junction nucleotides: 8. The CDR3 coding sequence is TGCAGCGTTGTCCCGGGGGACAGGTCCTCCTACGAGCAGTACTTC. It is translated as CSVVPGDRSSYEQYF.

The rearrangement links TRBV5-6 to TRBJ2-1, with 15 nucleotides matching TRBD2. V was clipped by 4 bases and J by 9 bases; unmatched bases: 11. The CDR3 is 17 residues long. Germline V gene data show CDR1 as SGHDT and CDR2 as YYEEEE. CDR3: CASSLGLAGGPGGEQFF. The CDR3 nucleotides read TGTGCCAGCAGCCTAGGACTAGCGGGAGGGCCGGGGGGTGAGCAGTTCTTC.

The rearrangement uses TRBV5-1 and TRBJ2-2; tentative D call: TRBD1 (6 bases). Germline CDR1 and CDR2: SGHRS and YFSETQ. The CDR3 is made up of 17 amino acids. The ends were cut back, 4 bases at V and 3 bases at J, with 19 bases in the middle. DNA for the CDR3: TGCGCCAGCAGCGGGGGCCGAGGTGCGTCGGACACCGGGGAGCTGTTTTTT. This codes for CASSGGRGASDTGELFF.

This clone was observed a few times. The chain links TRBV9 to TRBJ1-3; no definite D call. The germline gives CDR1 SGDLS, CDR2 YYNGEE. V lost 2 bases and J lost 0, with 15 bases in between. The CDR3 has 17 residues. The CDR3 DNA is TGTGCCAGCAGCGTCGATAGCAGTCTACGCTCTGGAAACACCATATATTTT. Its translation: CASSVDSSLRSGNTIYF. Supplemented by reference TRBV9 and TRBJ1-3, the full variable domain reads DSGVTQTPKHLITATGQRVTLRCSPRSGDLSVYWYQQSLDQGLQFLIQYYNGEERAKGNILERFSAQQFPDLHSELNLSSLELGDSALYFCASSVDSSLRSGNTIYFGEGSWLTVV.

This clone has a single count. The chain combines TRBV6-5 with TRBJ2-1; 7 nucleotides line up with TRBD1. Trimming cost V 6 bases and J 5 bases; bases outside gene matches: 7. Germline CDR1 MNHEY, CDR2 SVGAGI. The length of the CDR3 is 14 residues. The CDR3 reads CASRLTGTDNEQFF. CDR3 DNA sequence: TGTGCCAGCAGGCTTACCGGGACAGACAATGAGCAGTTCTTC.

CDR3 in DNA: TGTGCCAGCAGCCCCCAGGGGCGAAATACGCAGTATTTT. The encoded protein is CASSPQGRNTQYF. V usage is TRBV5-4 and J usage is TRBJ2-3; a weak D match, TRBD1 (6 bases). This CDR3 comprises 13 residues. Looked up from germline, CDR1 is SGHNT and CDR2 is YYREEE (reference sequence). V dropped 4 bases and J dropped 7 bases, with 13 bases sitting between them.

CDR3 DNA sequence: TGTGCCAGCTCACCGGGACAGCACAACTATGGCTACACCTTC. Its protein product is CASSPGQHNYGYTF. V usage is TRBV18 and J usage is TRBJ1-2; 7 bases fit TRBD1. The CDR3 sequence is 14 residues long. With 3 bases clipped from V and 2 bases from J, the junction kept 3 bases outside the gene matches. CDR1 is KGHSH and CDR2 is LQKENI in the germline V gene.

V gene TRBV7-2 combines with J gene TRBJ2-1; 7 bases line up with TRBD2. The CDR3 is 15 amino acids. J gave up 3 bases and V 1 base, and 3 bases lay outside the gene matches. The V gene's germline CDR1 is SGHTA and CDR2 FQGNSA. CDR3 region: CASSLVASGYNEQFF. Here the CDR3 DNA reads TGTGCCAGCAGCTTAGTTGCTAGCGGCTACAATGAGCAGTTCTTC. The whole variable domain, remainder taken from reference TRBV7-2 and TRBJ2-1, is GAGVSQSPSNKVTEKGKDVELRCDPISGHTALYWYRQSLGQGLEFLIYFQGNSAPDKSGLPSDRFSAERTGGSVSTLTIQRTQQEDSAVYLCASSLVASGYNEQFFGPGTRLTVL.